These 4 T cell receptor beta chains were all obtained from the same sample, sequenced in a study of radiotherapy plus CTLA-4 blockade in lung cancer. Clones were sequenced by immunoSEQ multiplex PCR, and TCRdb holds only the in-frame ones, with some missing. In the table there are roughly 70,000 clones, 87% of which are singletons. The sequencing here drew on peripheral blood, taken from a patient treated with radiotherapy plus ipilimumab. These receptors all come from a human donor with non-small cell lung cancer that progressed on radiotherapy plus ipilimumab.

Turning to this clone: At one end, the junction sequence differs from germline, possibly due to a read error. This rearrangement joins TRBV7-7 to TRBJ2-2; tentatively, D is TRBD2 (6 bases). CDR1 SSHAT and CDR2 FNYEAQ come from the germline V gene (reference sequence). This CDR3 has 16 residues. In DNA form, the CDR3 reads TGTGCTAGCAGCTTAGGAGCGGGTAGGACCACCGGGGAGCTGTTTTTT. It encodes CASSLGAGRTTGELFF.

The chain employs TRBV9 and TRBJ1-1; D ambiguous. This CDR3 has 13 residues. Germline CDR1 reads SGDLS; CDR2 reads YYNGEE. Trimming took 1 base from V and 7 from J, leaving 11 bases between them. The CDR3: CASSVSFFGEAFF. CDR3 nucleotides: TGTGCCAGCAGCGTAAGCTTTTTCGGTGAAGCTTTCTTT.

The V and J genes are TRBV19 and TRBJ1-6; 7 positions agree with TRBD1. This CDR3 comprises 15 residues. With V trimmed by 4 bases and J by 7 bases, 7 bases remained unmatched. CDR1 is LNHDA, CDR2 SQIVND, per germline (reference sequence). CDR3: CASSTTGQLNSPLHF. CDR3 sequence (DNA): TGTGCCAGTAGTACAACGGGACAGCTAAATTCACCCCTCCACTTT.

Notes on this clone: One end of the junction does not line up with germline, which may come from a read error. The rearrangement joins TRBV5-6 to TRBJ2-7, with 7 bases fitting TRBD2. There are 16 residues in the CDR3. CDR1 and CDR2 (germline): SGHDT, YYEEEE. CDR3 sequence: CAGSPGGGVLSYEQYF. Here the CDR3 DNA reads TGTGCCGGCAGCCCTGGGGGAGGGGTTCTCTCCTACGAGCAGTACTTC.